The clone carrying this TCR beta chain was detected only once. J gave up 3 bases and V 0 bases, and 1 base lay outside the gene matches. Looked up from germline, CDR1 is SGHRS and CDR2 is YFSETQ. The CDR3 extends over 15 amino acids. The sample comes from a study of blood T cell repertoires in COVID-19. Overall study context: T cells, B-cell-depleted T cells, or PBMCs supplied cDNA or gDNA.

The study recruited people aged about 18 to 95 years across roughly 25 US areas. Participants' own reports of clinical history determined their cohort assignment. TCRdb keeps only in-frame clones here, not all; method: immunoSEQ multiplex PCR. This repertoire shows over 250,000 clones, 70% to 90% found once; its top ten account for 2% to 2.5%. The sample taken for sequencing was PBMCs or T cells enriched from blood (not recorded which). The source is a woman between 55 and 75 years old in a cohort exposed to, infected with or recovered from COVID-19 (not recorded which). This chain joins TRBV5-1 and TRBJ2-2; 8 bases line up with TRBD1. CDR3 bases: TGCGCCAGCAGCTTGGCGGACAGGGACACCGGGGAGCTGTTTTTT. This gives the protein CASSLADRDTGELFF.